This passage covers 29 T cell receptor beta chains from one sample sequenced in a study of blood T cell repertoires in COVID-19. The protocol was immunoSEQ multiplex PCR, while the TCRdb copy is restricted to in-frame clones and leaves out a portion. The sample includes 150,000 to 200,000 clones, about nine tenths of them seen just once. Sequencing was carried out using peripheral blood. These receptors originate from a woman aged 60 to 75 with COVID-19, enrolled during active disease.

This chain connects TRBV6-5 to TRBJ2-7; TRBD1 matches 10 bases. Looked up from germline, CDR1 is MNHEY and CDR2 is SVGAGI. V lost 6 bases, J lost 7 bases, and 9 bases stayed unmatched. The CDR3 length is 14 residues. This CDR3 is CASSQPDRGQEQYF. The CDR3 coding sequence is TGTGCCAGCAGCCAACCAGACAGGGGGCAAGAGCAGTACTTC.

The rearrangement links TRBV30 to TRBJ1-5; TRBD1 matches at 8 bases. V lost 2 bases to trimming and J lost 0 bases; unmatched junction nucleotides: 6. In germline, CDR1 is GTSNPN, CDR2 SVGIG (reference sequence). The CDR3 covers 16 residues. CDR3 sequence reads: CAWSPDRGYSNQPQHF. DNA for the CDR3: TGTGCCTGGAGTCCTGACAGGGGTTATAGCAATCAGCCCCAGCATTTT.

This clone was picked up a small number of times. The chain is built from TRBV7-2 and TRBJ2-7, with 9 nucleotides matching TRBD2. Per the germline V gene, CDR1 is SGHTA and CDR2 is FQGNSA. The CDR3 extends over 14 amino acids. V shed 8 bases and J 3 bases; nucleotides not matched to a gene: 8. CDR3 amino acids: CASATTSGGYEQYF. DNA of the CDR3: TGTGCCAGCGCAACGACTAGCGGAGGCTACGAGCAGTACTTC.

The gene calls are TRBV7-9 and TRBJ2-7, with TRBD1 matching over 10 bases. Trimming removed 5 bases from V and 3 bases from J; junction bases left unmatched: 10. This CDR3 is built from 16 residues. The germline V gene has CDR1 SEHNR and CDR2 FQNEAQ (reference sequence). The CDR3 DNA reads as TGTGCCAGCAGCCCACCCCTGGGACAGGGGTTCTACGAGCAGTACTTC. Its protein is CASSPPLGQGFYEQYF.

The gene calls are TRBV5-4 and TRBJ1-4, with D unclear. CDR3 length equals 16 residues. Germline V lookup: CDR1 SGHNT, CDR2 YYREEE (reference sequence). V gave up 0 bases and J gave up 2 bases, with 11 bases separating them. The CDR3 bases are TGTGCCAGCAGCTTGGGGCTGTCCAAGACTAATGAAAAACTGTTTTTT. Translated, it gives CASSLGLSKTNEKLFF.

The genes are TRBV18 and TRBJ2-1, with 7 bases fitting TRBD2. The CDR3 runs to 14 residues. Germline CDR1 reads KGHSH; CDR2 reads LQKENI. V dropped 0 bases and J dropped 9; count of bases not matched to a gene: 5. The CDR3, as DNA: TGTGCCAGCTCACCACCTAGGACGGGGGGTGAGCAGTTCTTC. Its translation: CASSPPRTGGEQFF.

The chain is built from TRBV10-3 and TRBJ1-5, with unresolved D. V was pared by 0 bases and J by 9 bases, with 12 bases between. Germline V lookup: CDR1 ENHRY, CDR2 SYGVKD. This CDR3 is built from 14 residues. The CDR3 sequence is CAISESAGSLPQHF. CDR3 DNA sequence: TGTGCCATCAGTGAGTCGGCGGGGTCACTGCCCCAGCATTTT.

The chain couples TRBV19 to TRBJ1-5, with D perhaps matching TRBD1 (6 bases). CDR3 length: 15 amino acids. From germline, CDR1 is LNHDA and CDR2 SQIVND (reference sequence). The ends were cut back, 2 bases at V and 6 bases at J, with 14 bases in the middle. The CDR3 sequence is CASSIRGGVGQPQHF. CDR3 nucleotide sequence: TGTGCCAGTAGTATAAGGGGGGGCGTGGGTCAGCCCCAGCATTTT. Full variable domain (missing parts from reference TRBV19 and TRBJ1-5): DGGITQSPKYLFRKEGQNVTLSCEQNLNHDAMYWYRQDPGQGLRLIYYSQIVNDFQKGDIAEGYSVSREKKESFPLTVTSAQKNPTAFYLCASSIRGGVGQPQHFGDGTRLSIL.

This rearrangement joins TRBV7-2 to TRBJ2-7, with TRBD2 matching over 11 bases. The ends lost 5 bases at V and 3 bases at J; junction bases unmatched: 9. The CDR3 length is 16 residues. In germline, CDR1 is SGHTA, CDR2 FQGNSA. The CDR3 nucleotides are TGTGCCAGCAGCCTAACTAGCGGGAGAACAATCTACGAGCAGTACTTC. Protein: CASSLTSGRTIYEQYF.

J is TRBJ1-2 and V is TRBV19, with TRBD1 as a possible D gene (6 bases). Germline lookup yields CDR1 LNHDA and CDR2 SQIVND (reference sequence). There are 12 residues in the CDR3. V lost 5 bases to trimming and J lost 5 bases, with 9 bases between them. The chain's CDR3 is CASSPGTYGYTF. The CDR3 DNA sequence: TGTGCCAGTAGTCCCGGGACATATGGCTACACCTTC.

The chain combines TRBV6-6 with TRBJ1-1; a possible D gene is TRBD1 (6 bases). Trimming removed 9 bases from V and 5 bases from J, with 22 bases in between. Germline V gives CDR1 MNHNY, CDR2 SVGAGI (reference sequence). The CDR3 has 15 amino acids. Written as DNA, the CDR3 is TGTGCCAGTCGGGGACAAGGGATATTTAGAACTGAAGCTTTCTTT. Protein product: CASRGQGIFRTEAFF.

The chain uses TRBV21-1 and TRBJ1-6; the D call of TRBD1 is as the table states it, not checked on the DNA. TRBV21-1 is an annotated pseudogene. The CDR3 covers 16 residues. The DNA of the CDR3 is TGTGCCAGCAGCTTAATTACGGGACAGGGCCCTTCACCCCTCCACTTT. This translates into CASSLITGQGPSPLHF.

The gene calls are TRBV3-1 (or the pseudogene TRBV3-2) and TRBJ2-7; 7 bases map to TRBD1. The CDR3 extends over 15 amino acids. V shed 2 bases, J shed 5 bases, and the junction held 9 bases outside the gene matches. Germline V lookup: CDR1 LGHDT, CDR2 YNNKEL (reference sequence). In DNA, the CDR3 is TGTGCCAGCAGCCAACGGACAGGAAACGTTCACGAGCAGTACTTC. Translated: CASSQRTGNVHEQYF.

The gene calls are TRBV9 and TRBJ2-7; 9 bases are a match to TRBD2. The germline CDR1 and CDR2 sequences are SGDLS and YYNGEE. V lost 2 bases, J lost 1 base, and 1 base stayed unmatched. CDR3 size: 14 residues. As DNA, the CDR3 is TGTGCCAGCAGCGTTAGCGGGAGATCCTACGAGCAGTACTTC. This sequence encodes CASSVSGRSYEQYF.

This chain links TRBV6-5 with TRBJ2-7; 10 positions match TRBD1. This CDR3 is built from 15 residues. The ends lost 6 bases at V and 5 bases at J; junction bases unmatched: 10. Germline lookup yields CDR1 MNHEY and CDR2 SVGAGI. Here the CDR3 DNA reads TGTGCCAGCAGCCGGGGGGACAGGGGCGGACACGAGCAGTACTTC. Protein product: CASSRGDRGGHEQYF.

This chain joins TRBV7-9 and TRBJ1-1; D ambiguous. The germline V gene encodes CDR1 SEHNR and CDR2 FQNEAQ (reference sequence). Between the trimmed V and J ends, which lost 5 bases and 3 bases, there was a span of 19 bases. The CDR3 is made up of 16 amino acids. The CDR3 loop reads CASSPPQAQIYTEAFF. The DNA of the CDR3 is TGTGCCAGCAGCCCACCTCAGGCACAGATCTACACTGAAGCTTTCTTT.

The V gene is TRBV5-1, the J gene TRBJ1-3, with 8 bases lining up with TRBD1. Trimming at V came to 2 bases and at J to 5 bases, leaving 6 bases not matched to a gene. CDR1 is SGHRS and CDR2 is YFSETQ in the germline V gene. The CDR3 is 15 residues long. The CDR3 protein is CASSLKTGARNTIYF. In DNA form, the CDR3 reads TGCGCCAGCAGCTTAAAGACAGGGGCGCGAAACACCATATATTTT.

The chain uses TRBV6-5 and TRBJ1-3; 8 bases match TRBD1. CDR3 length: 15 amino acids. J lost 3 bases, V lost 5 bases, and 6 bases had no gene match. Germline lookup yields CDR1 MNHEY and CDR2 SVGAGI. The CDR3, as DNA: TGTGCCAGCAGTAGACGGACAGGGCTTGGAAACACCATATATTTT. Residues: CASSRRTGLGNTIYF.

The gene calls are TRBV30 and TRBJ2-7; possible D gene TRBD2, 6 bases. V lost 2 bases, J lost 7 bases, and 12 bases lay in between. The CDR3 is 12 amino acids. Per the germline V gene, CDR1 is GTSNPN and CDR2 is SVGIG (reference sequence). The CDR3 DNA reads as TGTGCCTGGAGTCCAACGGAGGGGGAGCAGTACTTC. Protein product: CAWSPTEGEQYF. Full variable domain (missing parts from reference TRBV30 and TRBJ2-7): SQTIHQWPATLVQPVGSPLSLECTVEGTSNPNLYWYRQAAGRGLQLLFYSVGIGQISSEVPQNLSASRPQDRQFILSSKKLLLSDSGFYLCAWSPTEGEQYFGPGTRLTVT.

The CDR3 DNA reads TGTGCCAGCAGCGGACTAACAGGGGGCGAGCAGTACTTC. Protein sequence: CASSGLTGGEQYF. The chain uses TRBV27 and TRBJ2-7; the match to TRBD1 covers 8 bases. J was trimmed by 6 bases and V by 6 bases; bases with no gene match: 7. The CDR3 has 13 amino acids. In germline, CDR1 is MNHEY, CDR2 SMNVEV (reference sequence).

This clone was seen a handful of times. The rearrangement uses TRBV5-1 and TRBJ1-1; D is unresolved. V was shortened by 3 bases and J by 6 bases, with 15 bases between the two germline ends. The CDR3 extends over 14 amino acids. CDR1 and CDR2 from the germline V gene are SGHRS and YFSETQ. CDR3 nucleotide sequence: TGCGCCAGCAGCTCGGCGGGCCCTGCTTCTGAAGCTTTCTTT. It specifies CASSSAGPASEAFF.

The rearrangement uses TRBV11-3 and TRBJ1-5; 9 nucleotides match TRBD1. Per the germline V gene, CDR1 is SGHNT and CDR2 is YENEEA. V was pared by 9 bases and J by 4 bases, with 10 bases of the junction left unmatched. CDR3 size: 15 residues. The CDR3 DNA reads as TGTGCCAGTCTTGGGGCGGGACAGGGTAATCAGCCCCAGCATTTT. It codes for CASLGAGQGNQPQHF. Full variable domain (remainder filled in from reference TRBV11-3 and TRBJ1-5): EAGVVQSPRYKIIEKKQPVAFWCNPISGHNTLYWYLQNLGQGPELLIRYENEEAVDDSQLPKDRFSAERLKGVDSTLKIQPAELGDSAVYLCASLGAGQGNQPQHFGDGTRLSIL.

CDR3 nucleotide sequence: TGTGCCAGTCAAAAATCGGGGAGCTCCTACGAGCAGTACTTC. Its translation: CASQKSGSSYEQYF. V usage is TRBV27 and J usage is TRBJ2-7; TRBD2 might be the D (5 bases). The V and J ends lost 9 bases and 0 bases respectively, with 15 bases between them. This CDR3 region has 14 residues. The germline gives CDR1 MNHEY, CDR2 SMNVEV (reference sequence).

A few counts support this clone. The chain uses TRBV27 and TRBJ1-4, with 10 bases lining up with TRBD1. Germline CDR1 MNHEY, CDR2 SMNVEV (reference sequence). J gave up 7 bases and V 6 bases, and 5 bases lay outside the gene matches. CDR3 length: 14 residues. DNA of the CDR3: TGTGCCAGCAGGAGGACAGGGGGTAGTGAAAAACTGTTTTTT. This codes for CASRRTGGSEKLFF.

V and J are TRBV4-2 and TRBJ1-5; 10 bases line up with TRBD1. Looked up from germline, CDR1 is LGHNA and CDR2 is YNFKEQ. The ends lost 2 bases at V and 9 bases at J; junction bases unmatched: 4. This CDR3 comprises 14 residues. The CDR3 sequence: CASSQRDRGGPQHF. CDR3 DNA sequence: TGTGCCAGCAGCCAAAGGGACAGGGGAGGGCCCCAGCATTTT.

The genes are TRBV11-3 and TRBJ2-1; 11 bases line up with TRBD2. V lost 4 bases to trimming and J lost 6 bases; unmatched junction nucleotides: 11. CDR1 is SGHNT and CDR2 is YENEEA in the germline V gene. The CDR3 is 17 residues long. DNA for the CDR3: TGTGCCAGCAGCTCAGTCAGACGACTAGCGGGGAGCAATGAGCAGTTCTTC. This translates into CASSSVRRLAGSNEQFF.

The chain has TRBV19 and TRBJ2-2; the match to TRBD2 covers 7 bases. This CDR3 comprises 17 residues. Per the germline V gene, CDR1 is LNHDA and CDR2 is SQIVND (reference sequence). J gave up 1 base and V 0 bases, and 5 bases lay outside the gene matches. CDR3 DNA sequence: TGTGCCAGTAGTATAGATCTTGAGCGGGGGAACACCGGGGAGCTGTTTTTT. Its protein product is CASSIDLERGNTGELFF. Using reference TRBV19 and TRBJ2-2 for the parts outside the CDR3, the full variable domain is DGGITQSPKYLFRKEGQNVTLSCEQNLNHDAMYWYRQDPGQGLRLIYYSQIVNDFQKGDIAEGYSVSREKKESFPLTVTSAQKNPTAFYLCASSIDLERGNTGELFFGEGSRLTVL.

This rearrangement joins TRBV5-4 to TRBJ2-1; TRBD2 aligns across 10 bases. There are 15 residues in the CDR3. The V gene's germline CDR1 is SGHNT and CDR2 YYREEE (reference sequence). V lost 0 bases and J lost 9; bases outside the gene matches: 6. CDR3: CASSLALAGVSEQFF. CDR3 nucleotides: TGTGCCAGCAGCTTGGCCCTAGCGGGAGTGAGTGAGCAGTTCTTC.

This sequence joins TRBV11-2 and TRBJ2-5, with D perhaps TRBD1 (6 bases). The germline V gene encodes CDR1 SGHAT and CDR2 FQNNGV. The V end was cut by 5 bases, the J end by 7 bases, with 20 bases between. The CDR3 length is 15 residues. CDR3 nucleotides: TGTGCCAGCAGCGCCCTACAGGGAATTGGGGGGACCCAGTACTTC. Translation: CASSALQGIGGTQYF.